The 11 T cell receptor beta chains in this list originate from one sample, sequenced in a study of beta chain features in type 1 diabetes. Since all of the isolated RNA was reverse transcribed, expressed TCRB transcripts were what got sequenced. The data were produced by immunoSEQ multiplex PCR, yet TCRdb's version contains in-frame clones alone and is incomplete. The data contain about 250,000 clones, 11% to 15% of them singletons. Sequenced: naive CD4+ T cells from blood. These receptors were collected from a woman aged 40 to 55 in good health.

The rearrangement joins TRBV18 to TRBJ1-4, with D hard to call. Trimming took 4 bases from V and 2 from J, leaving 8 bases between them. CDR1 is KGHSH, CDR2 LQKENI, per germline. CDR3 length: 14 amino acids. For the CDR3, the DNA is TGTGCCAGCTCACGGAGGTCTACTAATGAAAAACTGTTTTTT. Its protein product is CASSRRSTNEKLFF. Combining the CDR3 with reference TRBV18 and TRBJ1-4 gives the whole variable domain NAGVMQNPRHLVRRRGQEARLRCSPMKGHSHVYWYRQLPEEGLKFMVYLQKENIIDESGMPKERFSAEFPKEGPSILRIQQVVRGDSAAYFCASSRRSTNEKLFFGSGTQLSVL.

This clone turned up a few times. The chain has TRBV7-2 and TRBJ2-4, with TRBD2 identical over 11 bases. The V and J ends lost 6 bases and 5 bases, in that order; junction bases with no gene match: 6. Germline V gene lookup returns CDR1 SGHTA and CDR2 FQGNSA. This CDR3 is 15 amino acids long. The CDR3 region is CASSHSGGAQNIQYF. DNA for the CDR3: TGTGCCAGCAGTCATAGCGGGGGGGCTCAAAACATTCAGTACTTC.

The J gene is TRBJ2-1, the V gene TRBV5-1; 10 bases agree with TRBD2. Germline assignment: CDR1 SGHRS and CDR2 YFSETQ. With 4 bases clipped from V and 7 bases from J, the junction kept 11 bases outside the gene matches. The CDR3 loop spans 16 amino acids. CDR3 amino acids: CASSPQGAGGPNEQFF. CDR3 bases: TGCGCCAGCAGCCCCCAGGGAGCGGGGGGGCCTAATGAGCAGTTCTTC.

The rearrangement links TRBV29-1 to TRBJ2-7, with a possible D match to TRBD1 (6 bases). CDR1 is SQVTM, CDR2 ANQGSEA, per germline. The CDR3 is 13 residues long. Trimming shortened V by 3 bases and J by 6 bases, and 15 bases separated the two germline ends. CDR3 sequence reads: CSVDYRVEGEQYF. DNA for the CDR3: TGCAGCGTTGACTACAGGGTAGAGGGCGAGCAGTACTTC.

This clone was detected a few times. The chain couples TRBV5-4 to TRBJ2-3; D possibly corresponds to TRBD2 (7 bases). The CDR3 is made up of 15 amino acids. In germline, CDR1 is SGHNT, CDR2 YYREEE (reference sequence). Trimming took 4 bases from V and 3 from J, leaving 15 bases between them. This chain's CDR3 is CASSPAGARTDTQYF. The CDR3, as DNA: TGTGCCAGCAGCCCGGCGGGGGCGCGAACAGATACGCAGTATTTT.

This clone turned up a few times. The rearrangement uses TRBV21-1 and TRBJ1-1. TRBV21-1 constitutes a pseudogene. This CDR3 region has 13 residues. The chain's CDR3 is CASSKVGGTEAFF. DNA for the CDR3: TGTGCCAGCAGCAAAGTGGGGGGCACTGAAGCTTTCTTT.

This clone was counted between two and nine times. The sample holds other DNA sequences that translate to the same CDR3. The J gene is TRBJ1-1, the V gene TRBV5-1; D gene unclear. The V end was cut by 0 bases, the J end by 1 base, with 4 bases between. Germline lookup yields CDR1 SGHRS and CDR2 YFSETQ. The CDR3 has 13 residues. Written as DNA, the CDR3 is TGCGCCAGCAGCTTGGGGGCGAACACTGAAGCTTTCTTT. This sequence encodes CASSLGANTEAFF.

This clone was picked up a small number of times. The chain uses TRBV10-2 and TRBJ2-2; 11 positions match TRBD2. Germline CDR1 is WSHSY and CDR2 is SAAADI. The CDR3 is 16 amino acids. V was pared by 6 bases and J by 5 bases, with 8 bases of the junction left unmatched. The CDR3 DNA sequence: TGCGCCAGCAGGCCGCTAGCGGGGGGAGGAACCGGGGAGCTGTTTTTT. This translates into CASRPLAGGGTGELFF.

The chain is built from TRBV4-3 and TRBJ2-3; 13 positions agree with TRBD2. Germline V gene lookup returns CDR1 LGHNA and CDR2 YSLEER. J lost 4 bases, V lost 0 bases, and 10 bases had no gene match. CDR3 length equals 19 residues. The CDR3 spells CASSQDPALTSGGADTQYF. Written as DNA, the CDR3 is TGCGCCAGCAGCCAAGACCCCGCACTCACTAGCGGGGGGGCAGATACGCAGTATTTT.

This clone was counted a few times. The chain is built from TRBV4-1 and TRBJ2-7, with 12 bases lining up with TRBD2. This CDR3 has 16 amino acids. Germline trimming cut 0 bases from V and 7 bases from J; bases unmatched to any gene: 7. Germline-derived CDR1 and CDR2 are MGHRA and YSYEKL. CDR3 nucleotide sequence: TGCGCCAGCAGCCAAGATCGACTAGCGGGGGTGGGGGAGCAGTACTTC. Translated: CASSQDRLAGVGEQYF.

The table lists this clone with a few counts. The chain recombines TRBV2 with TRBJ1-6; D is ambiguous. The CDR3 has 18 amino acids. Trimming took 1 base from V and 9 from J, leaving 22 bases between them. CDR1 and CDR2 from the germline V gene are SNHLY and FYNNEI. DNA of the CDR3: TGTGCCAGCAGTGAAGAATCATTCGGTTCGGGTTTGGGTTCACCCCTCCACTTT. Protein sequence: CASSEESFGSGLGSPLHF.